This paragraph covers one TCR beta chain sequence. The antigen is undetermined. Per germline, CDR1 MGHRA and CDR2 YSYEKL. Trimming removed 0 bases from V and 4 bases from J, with 10 bases in between. The CDR3 runs to 15 residues. The record originates from a study of graft-versus-host responses after intestinal transplantation. Study-wide background: Multivisceral, liver-intestinal, or isolated intestinal transplants were received by the recipients. Every recipient underwent anti-thymocyte globulin induction, then tacrolimus and steroids for roughly 3 years. Study outcomes and limitations: Patients who carried graft-donor T cell macrochimerism also had high graft-versus-host to host-versus-graft clonal ratios in their allografts. The highest levels of circulating GvH clones went along with early declines in HvG clones after transplant.

Produced via immunoSEQ multiplex PCR; TCRdb's table is partial and in-frame only. The sample lists over 100,000 clones, 90% to 95% occurring once. The gene calls are TRBV4-1 and TRBJ1-5; D may be TRBD1 (6 bases). This specimen was unstimulated CD8+ T cells sorted from spleen or lymph node cells, taken before intestinal transplant. This receptor was identified in a human donor who received an intestinal transplant. The CDR3 loop reads CASSQDGQLNQPQHF. In DNA, the CDR3 is TGCGCCAGCAGCCAAGATGGACAGCTTAATCAGCCCCAGCATTTT.